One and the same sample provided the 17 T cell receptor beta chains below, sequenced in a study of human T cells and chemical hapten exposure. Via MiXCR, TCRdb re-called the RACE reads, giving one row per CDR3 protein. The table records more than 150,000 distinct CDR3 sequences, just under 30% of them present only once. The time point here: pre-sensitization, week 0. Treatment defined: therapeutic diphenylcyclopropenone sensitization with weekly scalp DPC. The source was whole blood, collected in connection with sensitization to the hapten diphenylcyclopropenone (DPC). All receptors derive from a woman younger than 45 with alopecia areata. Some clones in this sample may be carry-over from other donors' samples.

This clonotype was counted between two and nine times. The CDR3 loop reads CASSLAVRGSVDTQYF. The CDR3 DNA reads as TGCGCCAGCAGCTTGGCGGTGAGGGGCTCGGTAGATACGCAGTATTTT. The chain is built from TRBV5-1 and TRBJ2-3; D could derive from TRBD1 or TRBD2 (5 bases each). Deletions cut 0 bases from V and 5 bases from J, with 16 bases between. From germline, CDR1 is SGHRS and CDR2 YFSETQ. The CDR3 has 16 residues. The whole variable domain, remainder taken from reference TRBV5-1 and TRBJ2-3, is KAGVTQTPRYLIKTRGQQVTLSCSPISGHRSVSWYQQTPGQGLQFLFEYFSETQRNKGNFPGRFSGRQFSNSRSEMNVSTLELGDSALYLCASSLAVRGSVDTQYFGPGTRLTVL.

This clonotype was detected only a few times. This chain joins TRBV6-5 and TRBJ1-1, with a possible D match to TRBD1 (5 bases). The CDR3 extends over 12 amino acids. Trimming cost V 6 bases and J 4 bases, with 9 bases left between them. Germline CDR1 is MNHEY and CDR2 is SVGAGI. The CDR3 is CASRRQSTEAFF. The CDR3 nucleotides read TGTGCCAGCAGAAGACAGTCCACTGAAGCTTTCTTT.

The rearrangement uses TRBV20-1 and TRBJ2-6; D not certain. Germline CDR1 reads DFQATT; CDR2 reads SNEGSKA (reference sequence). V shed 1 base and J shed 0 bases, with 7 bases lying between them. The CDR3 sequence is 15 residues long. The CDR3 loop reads CSARVGNSGANVLTF. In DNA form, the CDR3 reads TGCAGTGCTAGAGTGGGGAACTCTGGGGCCAACGTCCTGACTTTC.

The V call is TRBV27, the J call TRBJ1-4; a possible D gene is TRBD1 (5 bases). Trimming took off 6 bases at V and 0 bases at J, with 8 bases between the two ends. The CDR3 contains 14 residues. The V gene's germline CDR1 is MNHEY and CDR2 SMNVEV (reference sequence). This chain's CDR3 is CASSGHATNEKLFF. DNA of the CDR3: TGTGCCAGCAGCGGACATGCAACTAATGAAAAACTGTTTTTT.

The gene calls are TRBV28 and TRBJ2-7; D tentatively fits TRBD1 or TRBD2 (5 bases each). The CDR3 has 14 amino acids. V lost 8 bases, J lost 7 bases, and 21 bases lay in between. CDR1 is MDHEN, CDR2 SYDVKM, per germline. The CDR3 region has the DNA TGTGCCAGCGGCCCCGGACCCACGGGGCGGGAGCAGTACTTC. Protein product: CASGPGPTGREQYF.

The CDR3 region is CSAPTGTGAGFGGQFF. CDR3 DNA sequence: TGCAGTGCACCGACCGGGACAGGGGCCGGGTTTGGTGGGCAGTTCTTC. The J gene is TRBJ2-1, the V gene TRBV20-1, with 10 bases matching TRBD1. Germline-derived CDR1 and CDR2 are DFQATT and SNEGSKA (reference sequence). The CDR3 has 16 residues. The V segment lost 6 bases and the J segment 12 bases; nucleotides outside the gene matches: 20.

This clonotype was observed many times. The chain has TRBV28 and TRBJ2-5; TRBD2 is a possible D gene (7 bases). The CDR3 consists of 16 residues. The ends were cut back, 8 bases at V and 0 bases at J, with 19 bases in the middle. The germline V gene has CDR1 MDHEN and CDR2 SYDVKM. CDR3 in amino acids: CASRSGGNKYQETQYF. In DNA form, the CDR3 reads TGTGCCAGCCGGTCGGGGGGCAACAAATACCAAGAGACCCAGTACTTC.

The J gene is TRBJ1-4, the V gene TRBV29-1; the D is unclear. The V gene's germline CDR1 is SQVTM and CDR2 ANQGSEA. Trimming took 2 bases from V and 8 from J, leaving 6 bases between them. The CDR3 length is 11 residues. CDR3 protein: CSVELGEKLFF. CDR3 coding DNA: TGCAGCGTTGAATTGGGGGAAAAACTGTTTTTT.

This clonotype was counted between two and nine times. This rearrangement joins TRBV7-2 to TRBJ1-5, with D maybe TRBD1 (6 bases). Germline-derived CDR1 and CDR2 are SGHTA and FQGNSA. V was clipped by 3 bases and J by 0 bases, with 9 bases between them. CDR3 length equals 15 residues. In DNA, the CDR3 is TGTGCCAGCAGCTTGGGACATAATAGCAATCAGCCCCAGCATTTT. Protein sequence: CASSLGHNSNQPQHF.

The CDR3 DNA reads TGTGCCAGCAGCCCTGGCTCGGTGGGTTCCCCTGAAGCTTTCTTT. Its translation is CASSPGSVGSPEAFF. The J gene is TRBJ1-1, the V gene TRBV28; D call uncertain. The CDR3 runs 15 residues. The V gene lost 6 bases and the J gene lost 6 bases, with 20 bases spanning the gap. Germline CDR1 reads MDHEN; CDR2 reads SYDVKM.

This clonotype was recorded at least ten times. The CDR3 protein is CASSLHYNEQFF. As DNA, the CDR3 is TGCGCCAGCAGCCTTCACTACAATGAGCAGTTCTTC. The chain has TRBV4-1 and TRBJ2-1; D remains unclear. This CDR3 region has 12 residues. Germline loops: CDR1 MGHRA, CDR2 YSYEKL. Trimming cost V 4 bases and J 3 bases, with 4 bases left between them.

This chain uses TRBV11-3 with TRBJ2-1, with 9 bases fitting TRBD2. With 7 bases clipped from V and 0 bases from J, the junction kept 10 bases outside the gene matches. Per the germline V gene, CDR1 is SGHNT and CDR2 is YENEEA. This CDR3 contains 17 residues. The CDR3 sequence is CASIIKAGGSSYNEQFF. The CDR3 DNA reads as TGTGCCAGCATTATAAAAGCGGGGGGAAGCTCCTACAATGAGCAGTTCTTC.

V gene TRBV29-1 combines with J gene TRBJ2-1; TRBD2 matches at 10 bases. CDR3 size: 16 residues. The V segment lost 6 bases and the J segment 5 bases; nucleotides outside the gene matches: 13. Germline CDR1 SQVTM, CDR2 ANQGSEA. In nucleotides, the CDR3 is TGCAGCGTCACCAGCCCCCTAGCGGGAGAGAACAATGAGCAGTTCTTC. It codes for CSVTSPLAGENNEQFF.

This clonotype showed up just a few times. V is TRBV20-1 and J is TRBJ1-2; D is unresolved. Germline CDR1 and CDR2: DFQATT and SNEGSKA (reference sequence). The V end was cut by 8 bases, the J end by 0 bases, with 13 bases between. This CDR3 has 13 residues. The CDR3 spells CSLPELANYGYTF. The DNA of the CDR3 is TGCAGTCTCCCTGAATTAGCTAACTATGGCTACACCTTC.

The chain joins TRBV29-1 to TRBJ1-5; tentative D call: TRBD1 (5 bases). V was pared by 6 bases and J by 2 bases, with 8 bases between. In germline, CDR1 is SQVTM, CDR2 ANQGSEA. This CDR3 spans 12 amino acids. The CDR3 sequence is CSVGEGNQPQHF. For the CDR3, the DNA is TGCAGCGTGGGGGAGGGCAATCAGCCCCAGCATTTT.

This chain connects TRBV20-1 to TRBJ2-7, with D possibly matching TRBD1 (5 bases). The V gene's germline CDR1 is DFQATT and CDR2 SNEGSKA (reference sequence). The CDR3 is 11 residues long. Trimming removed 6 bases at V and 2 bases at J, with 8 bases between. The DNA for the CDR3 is TGCAGTGCCTTGACAGCCTACGAGCAGTACTTC. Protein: CSALTAYEQYF.

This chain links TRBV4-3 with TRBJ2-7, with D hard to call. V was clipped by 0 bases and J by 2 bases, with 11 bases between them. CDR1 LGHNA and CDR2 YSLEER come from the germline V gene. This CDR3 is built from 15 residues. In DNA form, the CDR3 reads TGCGCCAGCAGCCAAGACCGACCAAGGCCCTACGAGCAGTACTTC. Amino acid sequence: CASSQDRPRPYEQYF.